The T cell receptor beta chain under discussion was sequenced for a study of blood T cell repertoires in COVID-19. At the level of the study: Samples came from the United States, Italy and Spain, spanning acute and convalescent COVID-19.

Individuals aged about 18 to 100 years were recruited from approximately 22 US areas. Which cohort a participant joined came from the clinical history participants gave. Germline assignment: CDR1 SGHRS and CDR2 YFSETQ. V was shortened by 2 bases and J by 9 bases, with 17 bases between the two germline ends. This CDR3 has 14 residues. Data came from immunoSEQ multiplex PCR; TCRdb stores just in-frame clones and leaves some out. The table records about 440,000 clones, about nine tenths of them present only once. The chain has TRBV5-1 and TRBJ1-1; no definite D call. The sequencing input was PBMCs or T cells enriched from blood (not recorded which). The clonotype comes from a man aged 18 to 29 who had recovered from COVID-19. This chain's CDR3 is CASSFTESIKKAFF. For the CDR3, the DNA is TGCGCCAGCAGCTTCACAGAGTCAATCAAAAAAGCTTTCTTT.